This TCR beta chain comes out of a study of CD8 T cells in Susac syndrome. An amount of RNA that ranged from about 0.45 to 1 ug was reverse transcribed with random hexamers. TCRdb processed the immunoSEQ multiplex PCR reads anew with MiXCR; each CDR3 protein has one entry. The data show over 100,000 distinct CDR3 sequences, under 96% seen once. V lost 6 bases and J lost 1, with 10 bases in between. The CDR3 contains 15 residues. The germline V gene encodes CDR1 SGHTA and CDR2 FQGTGA. This TCR came from a human donor with Susac syndrome. Specimen: CD4+ T cells from PBMCs. The rearrangement joins TRBV7-3 to TRBJ2-6; no clear D. CDR3 in amino acids: CASRSGTSGANVLTF. As DNA, the CDR3 is TGTGCCAGCAGGTCAGGAACGTCTGGGGCCAACGTCCTGACTTTC.